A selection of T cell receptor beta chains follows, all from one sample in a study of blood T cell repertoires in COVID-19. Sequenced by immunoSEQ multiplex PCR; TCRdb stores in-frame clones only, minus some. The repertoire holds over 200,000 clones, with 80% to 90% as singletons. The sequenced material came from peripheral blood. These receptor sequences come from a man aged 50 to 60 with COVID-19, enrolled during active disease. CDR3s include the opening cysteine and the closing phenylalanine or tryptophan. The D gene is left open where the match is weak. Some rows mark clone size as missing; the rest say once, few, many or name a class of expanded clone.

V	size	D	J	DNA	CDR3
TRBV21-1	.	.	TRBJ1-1	TGTGCCAGCAGGGAGGGAACCGAGAACACTGAAGCTTTCTTT	CASREGTENTEAFF
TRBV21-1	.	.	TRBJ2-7	TGTGCCAGCAGCAAAACAAACGGTAGCGGGACTTCCTACGAGCAGTACTTC	CASSKTNGSGTSYEQYF
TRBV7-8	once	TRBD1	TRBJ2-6	TGTGCCAGCAGCTTAGTGCGGAGACAGGGCCTTTCTGGGGCCAACGTCCTGACTTTC	CASSLVRRQGLSGANVLTF
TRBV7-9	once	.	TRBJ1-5	TGTGCCAGCAGCCATCAGGGGACACCCCTTGGCAATCAGCCCCAGCATTTT	CASSHQGTPLGNQPQHF
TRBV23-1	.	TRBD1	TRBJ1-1	TGCGCCACCCCCCCAGGGGGCACGGAAGCTTTCTTT	CATPPGGTEAFF
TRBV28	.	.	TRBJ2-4	TGTGCCAGCAGTTTACGGAAAAACATTCAGTACTTC	CASSLRKNIQYF
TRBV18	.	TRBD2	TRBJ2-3	TGTGCCAGCTCACCACTCCCGACTAGCGGCACAGATACGCAGTATTTT	CASSPLPTSGTDTQYF
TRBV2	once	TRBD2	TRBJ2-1	TGTGCCAGCAGTGAAGGTTGGACTAGCGGTAATGAGCAGTTCTTC	CASSEGWTSGNEQFF
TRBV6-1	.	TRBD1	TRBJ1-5	TGTGCCAGCAGTAACAGGGGCGTACAGCCCCAGCATTTT	CASSNRGVQPQHF
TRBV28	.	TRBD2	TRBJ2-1	TGTGCCAGCAGCCCCAAGGGCGGGGGTGCCCGCAATGAGCAGTTCTTC	CASSPKGGGARNEQFF
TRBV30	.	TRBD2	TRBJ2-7	TGTGCCTGGAGTCCTTCGACTAGCGGATACGAGCAGTACTTC	CAWSPSTSGYEQYF
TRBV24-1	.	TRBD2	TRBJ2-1	TGTGCCACCAGTGATGGGACTAAAAATGAGCAGTTCTTC	CATSDGTKNEQFF
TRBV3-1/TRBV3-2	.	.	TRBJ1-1	TGTGCCAGCAGGGGGGAGGAGCAGGACACTGAAGCTTTCTTT	CASRGEEQDTEAFF
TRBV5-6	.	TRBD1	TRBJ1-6	TGTGCCAGCAGCTTGTGGGGGACAGGGGGCAATTCACCCCTCCACTTT	CASSLWGTGGNSPLHF
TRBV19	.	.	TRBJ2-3	TGTGCCAGTAGTAGCTTCGGGACAAATCCCTCAGATACGCAGTATTTT	CASSSFGTNPSDTQYF
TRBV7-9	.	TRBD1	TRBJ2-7	TGTGCCAGCAGCCGAAGAGACAGGGGAAACGAGCAGTACTTC	CASSRRDRGNEQYF
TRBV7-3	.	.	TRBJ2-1	TGTGCCAGCAGCTTAACACATGGCGGTTCCTACAATGAGCAGTTCTTC	CASSLTHGGSYNEQFF
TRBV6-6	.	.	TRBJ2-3	TGTGCCAGCAGCCTTTCAGGGGTACGTGTGACAGATACGCAGTATTTT	CASSLSGVRVTDTQYF
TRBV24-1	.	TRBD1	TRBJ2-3	TGTGCCACCAGTGGACAACAGGGGGCTGGCACAGATACGCAGTATTTT	CATSGQQGAGTDTQYF
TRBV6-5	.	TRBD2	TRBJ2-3	TGTGCCAGCAGTTACGTAGCGGGAGGCACAGATACGCAGTATTTT	CASSYVAGGTDTQYF
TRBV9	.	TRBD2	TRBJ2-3	TGTGCCAGCAGCGTGAGGACTAGCGGGAGATACCCCAGTAGCACAGATACGCAGTATTTT	CASSVRTSGRYPSSTDTQYF
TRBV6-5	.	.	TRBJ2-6	TGTGCCAGCAGGGGTAGACTAGAGGGGGCCAACGTCCTGACTTTC	CASRGRLEGANVLTF
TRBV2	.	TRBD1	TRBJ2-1	TGTGCCAGCAGGGGGACAGGGGGCATTGAGCAGTTCTTC	CASRGTGGIEQFF
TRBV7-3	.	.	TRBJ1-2	TGTGCCAGCAGCTTATCTAACCGGGAAGGCTACACCTTC	CASSLSNREGYTF
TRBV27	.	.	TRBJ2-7	TGTGCCAGCAGTTGGCCCTACGAGCAGTACTTC	CASSWPYEQYF
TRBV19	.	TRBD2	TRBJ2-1	TGTGCCAGCCGTCGGGGAGGGCCTTTTCTTGGTGAGCAGTTCTTC	CASRRGGPFLGEQFF
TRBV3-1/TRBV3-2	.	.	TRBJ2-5	TGTGCCAGCAGCCAAGGACACTTCCAAGAGACCCAGTACTTC	CASSQGHFQETQYF
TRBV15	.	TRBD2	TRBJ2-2	TGTGCCACCAGCAGGGCGGGGGGCGCAGGCACCGGGGAGCTGTTTTTT	CATSRAGGAGTGELFF
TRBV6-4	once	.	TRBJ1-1	TGTGCCAGCAGTGACTCGACAGAGACTGAAGCTTTCTTT	CASSDSTETEAFF
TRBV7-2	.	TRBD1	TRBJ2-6	TGTGCCAGCAGCTTACAGACAGGGGCTGGGGCCAACGTCCTGACTTTC	CASSLQTGAGANVLTF
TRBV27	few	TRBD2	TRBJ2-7	TGTGCCAGCAGCAAACTAGCGGGAGGGCGCTCCTACGAGCAGTACTTC	CASSKLAGGRSYEQYF
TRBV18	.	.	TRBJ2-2	TGTGCCAGCTCGCCTACCAGAGGGCTAGCGAACACCGGGGAGCTGTTTTTT	CASSPTRGLANTGELFF
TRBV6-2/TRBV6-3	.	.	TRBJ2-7	TGTGCCAGCAGTTACGGTTTCACTACCTACGAGCAGTACTTC	CASSYGFTTYEQYF
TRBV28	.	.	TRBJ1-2	TGTGCCAGCGGACCAGGGGTCCACTATGGCTACACCTTC	CASGPGVHYGYTF
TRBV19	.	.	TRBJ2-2	TGTGCCAGTAAGAGGACTACTAACACCGGGGAGCTGTTTTTT	CASKRTTNTGELFF
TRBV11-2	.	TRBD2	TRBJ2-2	TGTGCCAGCAGCCTAAACCCGATTAGCGGGAGTACCGGGGAGCTGTTTTTT	CASSLNPISGSTGELFF
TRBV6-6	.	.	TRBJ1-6	TGTGCCAGCAGACAGGGAAGAGGTAATTCACCCCTCCACTTT	CASRQGRGNSPLHF
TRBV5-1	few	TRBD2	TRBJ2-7	TGCGCCAGCAGCGAAGGGACTAGCGGGGTCCAAGAGCAGTACTTC	CASSEGTSGVQEQYF
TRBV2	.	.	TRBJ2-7	TGTGCCAGCGGGGGGGCCGCCTACGAGCAGTACTTC	CASGGAAYEQYF
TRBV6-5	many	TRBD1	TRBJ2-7	TGTGCCAGCGGACGGGACAGCGATTCCCTTGAGCAGTACTTC	CASGRDSDSLEQYF
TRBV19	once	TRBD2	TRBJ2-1	TGTGCCAGTAGTTCAAGACCGAGCGGGGGCTCCTACAATGAGCAGTTCTTC	CASSSRPSGGSYNEQFF
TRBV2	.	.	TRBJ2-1	TGTGCCAGCAGTCGGGACATAGGAGAGCAGTTCTTC	CASSRDIGEQFF
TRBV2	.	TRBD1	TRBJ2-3	TGTGCCAGCAGGGAAACAGGGGTAGTAGATACGCAGTATTTT	CASRETGVVDTQYF
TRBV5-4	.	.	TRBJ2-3	TGTGCCAGCAGCTTGGTAGAGTACAGACCCACAGATACGCAGTATTTT	CASSLVEYRPTDTQYF
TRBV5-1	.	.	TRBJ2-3	TGCGCCAGCAGTTCAGGGGCCCACACAGATACGCAGTATTTT	CASSSGAHTDTQYF
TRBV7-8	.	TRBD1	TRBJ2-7	TGTGCCAGCAGCCTCATAGGAGGAGGGACAGGGGGTTACGAGCAGTACTTC	CASSLIGGGTGGYEQYF
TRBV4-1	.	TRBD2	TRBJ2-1	TGCGCCAGCAGCCCCCACCCGACTAGCGGGAGGGATTATGAGCAGTTCTTC	CASSPHPTSGRDYEQFF
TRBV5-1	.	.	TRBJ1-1	TGCGCCAGCAGCTTCGAGGGGAACACTGAAGCTTTCTTT	CASSFEGNTEAFF
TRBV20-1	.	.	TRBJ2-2	TGCAGTGCTAGTTCTACCGCGAACACCGGGGAGCTGTTTTTT	CSASSTANTGELFF
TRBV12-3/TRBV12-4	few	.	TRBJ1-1	TGTGCCAGCAGGAAGGGGACATTGACTGAAGCTTTCTTT	CASRKGTLTEAFF
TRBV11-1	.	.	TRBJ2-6	TGTGCCAGCAGCTTGGGGGGACGTTCTGGGGCCAACGTCCTGACTTTC	CASSLGGRSGANVLTF
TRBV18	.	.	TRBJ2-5	TGTGCCAGCTCAACCAGAGGGATGGAGACCCAGTACTTC	CASSTRGMETQYF
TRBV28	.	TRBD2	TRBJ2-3	TGTGCCAGCAGTCCACAGGGGACTAGCGGGTATACTAGCACAGATACGCAGTATTTT	CASSPQGTSGYTSTDTQYF